The entry below gives a single T cell receptor (beta chain) sequence along with its context. The antigen remains unidentified. The CDR3 contains 13 residues. V was shortened by 6 bases and J by 6 bases, with 12 bases between the two germline ends. Germline V gives CDR1 MNHNS, CDR2 SASEGT. The data originate from a study of cytomegalovirus exposure and HLA in healthy donors. Study outcomes and limitations: Later analysis reportedly placed an Asian-associated ancestry cluster below the roughly 700-donor mean in N-insertions.

PCR was performed using 60 Vbeta and 13 Jbeta primers. TCRdb keeps only in-frame clones here, not all; method: immunoSEQ multiplex PCR. Its table records about 90,000 clones. Sequenced input: PBMCs. The origin of this receptor is a woman in her 30s in good health and CMV-seronegative. The V and J genes are TRBV6-1 and TRBJ1-5; D is uncertain. CDR3 amino acids: CASSNSRGQPQHF. The CDR3, as DNA: TGTGCCAGCAGCAATAGTAGAGGTCAGCCCCAGCATTTT.